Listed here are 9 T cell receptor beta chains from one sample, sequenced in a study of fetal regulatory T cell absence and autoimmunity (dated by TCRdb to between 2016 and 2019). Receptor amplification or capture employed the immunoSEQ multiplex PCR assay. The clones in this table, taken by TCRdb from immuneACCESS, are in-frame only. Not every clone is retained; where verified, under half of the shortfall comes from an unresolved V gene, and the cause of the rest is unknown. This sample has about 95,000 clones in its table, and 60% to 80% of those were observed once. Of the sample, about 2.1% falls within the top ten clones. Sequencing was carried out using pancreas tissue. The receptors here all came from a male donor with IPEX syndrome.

CDR3 residues: CASSYGRVDEQYF. The CDR3 coding sequence is TGTGCCAGCAGTTACGGCAGGGTCGACGAGCAGTACTTC. The chain is built from TRBV6-6 and TRBJ2-7; TRBD1 is a possible D gene (5 bases). CDR3 size: 13 residues. Looked up from germline, CDR1 is MNHNY and CDR2 is SVGAGI (reference sequence). V was trimmed by 2 bases and J by 5 bases, leaving 10 bases between them.

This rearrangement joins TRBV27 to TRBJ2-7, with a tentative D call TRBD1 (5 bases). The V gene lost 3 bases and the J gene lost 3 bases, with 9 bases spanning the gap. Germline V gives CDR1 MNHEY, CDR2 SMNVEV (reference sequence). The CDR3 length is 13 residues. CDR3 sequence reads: CASSLTELYEQYF. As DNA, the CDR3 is TGTGCCAGCAGTTTGACAGAACTCTACGAGCAGTACTTC.

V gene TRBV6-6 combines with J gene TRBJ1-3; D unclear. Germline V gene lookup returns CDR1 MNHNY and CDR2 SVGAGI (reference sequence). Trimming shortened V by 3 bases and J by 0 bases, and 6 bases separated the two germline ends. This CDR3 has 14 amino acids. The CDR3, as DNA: TGTGCCAGCAGTTATTTCTTCTCTGGAAACACCATATATTTT. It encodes CASSYFFSGNTIYF.

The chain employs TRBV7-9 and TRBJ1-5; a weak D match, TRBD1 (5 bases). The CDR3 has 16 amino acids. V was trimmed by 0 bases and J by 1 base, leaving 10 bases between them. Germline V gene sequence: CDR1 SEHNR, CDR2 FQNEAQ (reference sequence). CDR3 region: CASSLAAGGSNQPQHF. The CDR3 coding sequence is TGTGCCAGCAGCTTAGCGGCGGGGGGGAGCAATCAGCCCCAGCATTTT.

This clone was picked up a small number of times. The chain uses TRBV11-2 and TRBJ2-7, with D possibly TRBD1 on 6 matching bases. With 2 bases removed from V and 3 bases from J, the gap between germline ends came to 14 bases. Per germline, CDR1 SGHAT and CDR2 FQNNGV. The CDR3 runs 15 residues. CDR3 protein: CASSLLPRGNYEQYF. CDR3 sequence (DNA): TGTGCCAGCAGCTTACTCCCCAGGGGAAACTACGAGCAGTACTTC.

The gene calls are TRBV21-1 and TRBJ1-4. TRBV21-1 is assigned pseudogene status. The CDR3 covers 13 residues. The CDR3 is CASSSREEEKLFF. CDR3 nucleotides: TGTGCCAGCAGCAGCAGGGAGGAGGAAAAACTGTTTTTT.

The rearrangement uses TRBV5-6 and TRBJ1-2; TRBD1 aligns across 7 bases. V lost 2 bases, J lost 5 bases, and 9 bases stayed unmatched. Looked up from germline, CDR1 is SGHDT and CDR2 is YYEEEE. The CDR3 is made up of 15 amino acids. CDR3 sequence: CASSLGGTDYYGYTF. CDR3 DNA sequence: TGTGCCAGCAGCTTAGGCGGGACAGACTATTATGGCTACACCTTC.

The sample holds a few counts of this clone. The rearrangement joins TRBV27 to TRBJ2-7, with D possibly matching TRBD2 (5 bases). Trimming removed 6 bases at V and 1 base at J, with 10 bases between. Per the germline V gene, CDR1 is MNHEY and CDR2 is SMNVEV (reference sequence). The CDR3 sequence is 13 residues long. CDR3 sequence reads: CASRKTGSYEQYF. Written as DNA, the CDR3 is TGTGCCAGCAGGAAAACGGGGTCCTACGAGCAGTACTTC.

DNA of the CDR3: TGTGCCAGCAGCGCATATCAGGGTAGCTCCTACGAGCAGTACTTC. This encodes CASSAYQGSSYEQYF. V usage is TRBV11-2 and J usage is TRBJ2-7, with a tentative D call TRBD1 (5 bases). This CDR3 has 15 residues. V lost 5 bases, J lost 0 bases, and 14 bases lay in between. Per germline, CDR1 SGHAT and CDR2 FQNNGV.